Below are 25 T cell receptor beta chains sequenced from a single sample in a study of shared clonotypes between healthy human individuals. TCRdb's table, derived via immunoSEQ multiplex PCR, lists solely in-frame clones and lacks some. The sample includes some 2.1 million clones, just under 95% of them seen just once. Positive CCR7 selection of CD45RO-negative cells yielded the naive CD8 cells, and terminally differentiated effector memory CD45RA+ cells were excluded. Sequencing input: naive CD8+ T cells sorted from blood. Source of these receptors: a man aged 18 to 29 in good health.

This chain links TRBV2 with TRBJ2-5; 9 nucleotides line up with TRBD1. V lost 4 bases and J lost 5; bases outside the gene matches: 11. CDR1 and CDR2 (germline): SNHLY, FYNNEI. The CDR3 loop spans 16 amino acids. CDR3 sequence (DNA): TGTGCCAGCAGTGGTTGGCCGAGACAGGGGGATGAGACCCAGTACTTC. The encoded protein is CASSGWPRQGDETQYF.

This clone occurred a few times. This chain links TRBV29-1 with TRBJ2-2; TRBD2 agrees at 14 bases. Germline V gives CDR1 SQVTM, CDR2 ANQGSEA. V shed 6 bases and J 6 bases; nucleotides not matched to a gene: 3. The CDR3 loop spans 14 amino acids. The CDR3 nucleotides are TGCAGCGTGGGACTAGCGGGGGCCTCCGGGGAGCTGTTTTTT. Protein: CSVGLAGASGELFF.

Only one count was recorded for this clone. The chain recombines TRBV7-8 with TRBJ2-3; D gene ambiguous. This CDR3 spans 14 amino acids. Germline V gives CDR1 SGHVS, CDR2 FQNEAQ. The ends were cut back, 5 bases at V and 2 bases at J, with 11 bases in the middle. CDR3 in amino acids: CASSRIHHTDTQYF. The CDR3 DNA reads as TGTGCCAGCAGCCGTATCCATCACACAGATACGCAGTATTTT.

The chain links TRBV30 to TRBJ2-7; D unresolved. The CDR3 has 14 amino acids. The germline V and J ends were trimmed by 0 bases and 4 bases, with 13 bases remaining between them. From germline, CDR1 is GTSNPN and CDR2 SVGIG (reference sequence). CDR3: CAWSVPRQGYEQYF. The CDR3 region has the DNA TGTGCCTGGAGTGTCCCCCGACAAGGATACGAGCAGTACTTC.

V usage is TRBV4-2 and J usage is TRBJ1-1, with 9 positions matching TRBD1. After removal of 0 bases from V and 4 bases from J, the junction contained 3 bases not matched to a gene. This CDR3 region has 15 residues. Germline V gene data show CDR1 as LGHNA and CDR2 as YNFKEQ. The CDR3 coding sequence is TGTGCCAGCAGCCAAGATACGGACAGGGGCACTGAAGCTTTCTTT. This codes for CASSQDTDRGTEAFF.

This rearrangement joins TRBV10-2 to TRBJ1-4; TRBD1 aligns across 8 bases. This CDR3 has 16 amino acids. Per the germline V gene, CDR1 is WSHSY and CDR2 is SAAADI. V was pared by 0 bases and J by 8 bases, with 8 bases of the junction left unmatched. The CDR3 is CASSESKGQGWEKLFF. In DNA, the CDR3 is TGCGCCAGCAGTGAGTCGAAAGGACAGGGATGGGAAAAACTGTTTTTT.

This chain links TRBV2 with TRBJ1-3; D might be TRBD1 (6 bases). CDR1 and CDR2 (germline): SNHLY, FYNNEI. The CDR3 has 16 amino acids. The V gene lost 3 bases and the J gene lost 0 bases, with 12 bases spanning the gap. CDR3 protein: CASSEGDTYSGNTIYF. The CDR3 bases are TGTGCCAGCAGTGAGGGGGACACTTACTCTGGAAACACCATATATTTT.

This clone was detected only a few times. Other DNA sequences in the same sample also yield this CDR3. The rearrangement links TRBV9 to TRBJ1-2; D gene ambiguous. The CDR3 covers 13 residues. CDR1 is SGDLS and CDR2 is YYNGEE in the germline V gene. The germline V and J ends were trimmed by 0 bases and 0 bases, with 3 bases remaining between them. The CDR3 sequence is CASSVVANYGYTF. The CDR3 nucleotides read TGTGCCAGCAGCGTAGTTGCTAACTATGGCTACACCTTC. The entire variable domain, with the rest obtained from reference TRBV9 and TRBJ1-2, is as follows: DSGVTQTPKHLITATGQRVTLRCSPRSGDLSVYWYQQSLDQGLQFLIQYYNGEERAKGNILERFSAQQFPDLHSELNLSSLELGDSALYFCASSVVANYGYTFGSGTRLTVV.

The chain is built from TRBV4-1 and TRBJ1-6, with D possibly TRBD1 on 5 matching bases. With 5 bases removed from V and 5 bases from J, the gap between germline ends came to 16 bases. The germline V gene has CDR1 MGHRA and CDR2 YSYEKL. This CDR3 is 16 amino acids long. CDR3 nucleotide sequence: TGCGCCAGCAGCTTCGTAGAGGGGAATAATAATTCACCCCTCCACTTT. It is translated as CASSFVEGNNNSPLHF.

The V call is TRBV7-9, the J call TRBJ2-7; 7 bases map to TRBD1. V was clipped by 5 bases and J by 3 bases; unmatched bases: 16. Germline assignment: CDR1 SEHNR and CDR2 FQNEAQ (reference sequence). The CDR3 consists of 17 residues. CDR3 DNA: TGTGCCAGCAGCATGGGACAGACCAGAGGAACTAACTACGAGCAGTACTTC. This encodes CASSMGQTRGTNYEQYF.

V usage is TRBV10-2 and J usage is TRBJ1-1; 9 bases fit TRBD1. CDR1 and CDR2 from the germline V gene are WSHSY and SAAADI. Losses at the gene ends were 6 bases for V and 5 bases for J; bases not matched to a gene: 10. This CDR3 has 15 residues. CDR3 sequence (DNA): TGCGCCAGCAGGTCCGGGACAGGGAGGGATACTGAAGCTTTCTTT. It codes for CASRSGTGRDTEAFF.

The V call is TRBV2, the J call TRBJ2-2; D uncertain. The germline CDR1 and CDR2 sequences are SNHLY and FYNNEI. V was trimmed by 5 bases and J by 2 bases, leaving 6 bases between them. This CDR3 is built from 13 residues. CDR3 in DNA: TGTGCCAGCAGTTACCTTAACACCGGGGAGCTGTTTTTT. As protein: CASSYLNTGELFF.

The rearrangement uses TRBV6-5 and TRBJ1-1, with D possibly TRBD1 on 6 matching bases. This CDR3 region has 15 residues. Per the germline V gene, CDR1 is MNHEY and CDR2 is SVGAGI. Trimming took 0 bases from V and 0 from J, leaving 8 bases between them. CDR3 bases: TGTGCCAGCAGTTACTCGGACAGAATGAACACTGAAGCTTTCTTT. This sequence encodes CASSYSDRMNTEAFF.

CDR3 amino acids: CASSLQGYGYTF. The CDR3 coding sequence is TGTGCCAGCAGCTTGCAGGGTTATGGCTACACCTTC. The chain combines TRBV7-9 with TRBJ1-2, with TRBD1 as a possible D gene (5 bases). V was trimmed by 3 bases and J by 5 bases, leaving 7 bases between them. The CDR3 sequence is 12 residues long. The germline gives CDR1 SEHNR, CDR2 FQNEAQ (reference sequence). The whole variable domain, remainder taken from reference TRBV7-9 and TRBJ1-2, is DTGVSQNPRHKITKRGQNVTFRCDPISEHNRLYWYRQTLGQGPEFLTYFQNEAQLEKSRLLSDRFSAERPKGSFSTLEIQRTEQGDSAMYLCASSLQGYGYTFGSGTRLTVV.

V gene TRBV30 combines with J gene TRBJ1-1; D might be TRBD1 (5 bases). Trimming stripped 0 bases from V and 5 bases from J, with 19 bases between. Germline V gene sequence: CDR1 GTSNPN, CDR2 SVGIG (reference sequence). The CDR3 contains 16 residues. The CDR3 loop reads CAWSVYFAGPRTEAFF. CDR3 DNA sequence: TGTGCCTGGAGTGTATACTTTGCAGGGCCAAGGACTGAAGCTTTCTTT.

The chain is built from TRBV5-1 and TRBJ2-1; weak D call: TRBD2 (5 bases). The CDR3 covers 14 residues. Deletions cut 2 bases from V and 2 bases from J, with 8 bases between. Germline-derived CDR1 and CDR2 are SGHRS and YFSETQ. This CDR3 is CASSFRDAYNEQFF. As DNA, the CDR3 is TGCGCCAGCAGCTTCCGGGATGCCTACAATGAGCAGTTCTTC.

The rearrangement links TRBV27 to TRBJ2-1, with D possibly matching TRBD2 (7 bases). V shed 2 bases and J shed 5 bases, with 13 bases lying between them. CDR1 is MNHEY, CDR2 SMNVEV, per germline (reference sequence). This CDR3 has 15 residues. The CDR3 sequence: CASSLRGAVDNEQFF. The CDR3 DNA reads as TGTGCCAGCAGTTTACGGGGGGCAGTAGACAATGAGCAGTTCTTC.

The chain uses TRBV30 and TRBJ2-4, with D tentatively TRBD2 (5 bases). This CDR3 region has 12 residues. The V gene lost 2 bases and the J gene lost 7 bases, with 9 bases spanning the gap. CDR1 is GTSNPN and CDR2 is SVGIG in the germline V gene (reference sequence). Here the CDR3 reads CAWSLDSNIQYF. CDR3 DNA sequence: TGTGCCTGGAGTCTGGACTCGAACATTCAGTACTTC.

The gene calls are TRBV9 and TRBJ2-2, with D perhaps matching TRBD1 or TRBD2 (6 bases each). Looked up from germline, CDR1 is SGDLS and CDR2 is YYNGEE. V lost 5 bases, J lost 0 bases, and 14 bases lay in between. The CDR3 extends over 16 amino acids. The CDR3 spells CASRDRPSANTGELFF. In DNA, the CDR3 is TGTGCCAGCAGGGACAGACCTAGCGCGAACACCGGGGAGCTGTTTTTT.

This chain joins TRBV10-3 and TRBJ1-1; 8 nucleotides agree with TRBD1. Trimming took 6 bases from V and 5 from J; bases not matched to a gene: 8. CDR3 length: 14 amino acids. The germline gives CDR1 ENHRY, CDR2 SYGVKD. The CDR3 bases are TGTGCCATCAGGGATACAGGGGGGGGTACTGAAGCTTTCTTT. Encoded protein: CAIRDTGGGTEAFF.

CDR3: CASSTNRLEQITDTQYF. Written as DNA, the CDR3 is TGTGCCAGCAGCACCAACAGGCTCGAACAAATCACAGATACGCAGTATTTT. The chain couples TRBV7-2 to TRBJ2-3, with a tentative D call TRBD1 (5 bases). The germline V gene encodes CDR1 SGHTA and CDR2 FQGNSA. The CDR3 contains 17 residues. Trimming took off 5 bases at V and 2 bases at J, with 20 bases between the two ends.

V is TRBV28 and J is TRBJ2-5; D not resolved. V was pared by 2 bases and J by 2 bases, with 12 bases between. The CDR3 extends over 15 amino acids. From germline, CDR1 is MDHEN and CDR2 SYDVKM. The CDR3 here is CASSLPYEGQETQYF. Here the CDR3 DNA reads TGTGCCAGCAGTTTACCCTATGAAGGGCAAGAGACCCAGTACTTC. Filled out from reference TRBV28 and TRBJ2-5, the complete variable domain reads DVKVTQSSRYLVKRTGEKVFLECVQDMDHENMFWYRQDPGLGLRLIYFSYDVKMKEKGDIPEGYSVSREKKERFSLILESASTNQTSMYLCASSLPYEGQETQYFGPGTRLLVL.

This chain links TRBV7-9 with TRBJ1-5; D ambiguous. V shed 4 bases and J shed 4 bases, with 14 bases lying between them. The CDR3 totals 15 residues. Germline V gene lookup returns CDR1 SEHNR and CDR2 FQNEAQ (reference sequence). CDR3 nucleotide sequence: TGTGCCAGCAGCTCGACCTTAACAGAAAATCAGCCCCAGCATTTT. Translation gives CASSSTLTENQPQHF.

This chain connects TRBV2 to TRBJ2-2, with D perhaps assigned TRBD1 or TRBD2 (5 bases each). Trimming left V 1 base short and J 1 base short, with 10 bases between. CDR3 length: 16 amino acids. CDR1 and CDR2 from the germline V gene are SNHLY and FYNNEI. CDR3 sequence (DNA): TGTGCCAGCAGTGAAGGGTGGGACGGGAACACCGGGGAGCTGTTTTTT. Protein sequence: CASSEGWDGNTGELFF.

This sequence joins TRBV5-6 and TRBJ1-5, with D perhaps matching TRBD1 (5 bases). The CDR3 is 15 residues long. Germline V gene sequence: CDR1 SGHDT, CDR2 YYEEEE. Trimming left V 0 bases short and J 1 base short, with 8 bases between. The CDR3 loop is CASSLAGESNQPQHF. The CDR3 nucleotides read TGTGCCAGCAGCTTGGCGGGGGAGAGCAATCAGCCCCAGCATTTT.